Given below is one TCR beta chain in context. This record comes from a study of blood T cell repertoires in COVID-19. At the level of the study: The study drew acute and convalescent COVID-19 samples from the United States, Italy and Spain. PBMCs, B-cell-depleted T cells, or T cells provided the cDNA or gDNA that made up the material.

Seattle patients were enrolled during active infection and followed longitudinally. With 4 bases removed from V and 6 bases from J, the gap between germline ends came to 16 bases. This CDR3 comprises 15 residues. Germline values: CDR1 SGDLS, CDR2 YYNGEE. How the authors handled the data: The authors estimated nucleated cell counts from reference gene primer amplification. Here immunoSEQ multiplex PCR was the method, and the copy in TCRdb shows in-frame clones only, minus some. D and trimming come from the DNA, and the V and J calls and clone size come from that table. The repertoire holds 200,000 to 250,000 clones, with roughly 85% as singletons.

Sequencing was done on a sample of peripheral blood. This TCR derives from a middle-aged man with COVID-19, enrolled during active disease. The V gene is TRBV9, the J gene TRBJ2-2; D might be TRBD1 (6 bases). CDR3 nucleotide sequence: TGTGCCAGCAGCTCAGTAGGCAGGGGAGCCGGGGAGCTGTTTTTT. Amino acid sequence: CASSSVGRGAGELFF.